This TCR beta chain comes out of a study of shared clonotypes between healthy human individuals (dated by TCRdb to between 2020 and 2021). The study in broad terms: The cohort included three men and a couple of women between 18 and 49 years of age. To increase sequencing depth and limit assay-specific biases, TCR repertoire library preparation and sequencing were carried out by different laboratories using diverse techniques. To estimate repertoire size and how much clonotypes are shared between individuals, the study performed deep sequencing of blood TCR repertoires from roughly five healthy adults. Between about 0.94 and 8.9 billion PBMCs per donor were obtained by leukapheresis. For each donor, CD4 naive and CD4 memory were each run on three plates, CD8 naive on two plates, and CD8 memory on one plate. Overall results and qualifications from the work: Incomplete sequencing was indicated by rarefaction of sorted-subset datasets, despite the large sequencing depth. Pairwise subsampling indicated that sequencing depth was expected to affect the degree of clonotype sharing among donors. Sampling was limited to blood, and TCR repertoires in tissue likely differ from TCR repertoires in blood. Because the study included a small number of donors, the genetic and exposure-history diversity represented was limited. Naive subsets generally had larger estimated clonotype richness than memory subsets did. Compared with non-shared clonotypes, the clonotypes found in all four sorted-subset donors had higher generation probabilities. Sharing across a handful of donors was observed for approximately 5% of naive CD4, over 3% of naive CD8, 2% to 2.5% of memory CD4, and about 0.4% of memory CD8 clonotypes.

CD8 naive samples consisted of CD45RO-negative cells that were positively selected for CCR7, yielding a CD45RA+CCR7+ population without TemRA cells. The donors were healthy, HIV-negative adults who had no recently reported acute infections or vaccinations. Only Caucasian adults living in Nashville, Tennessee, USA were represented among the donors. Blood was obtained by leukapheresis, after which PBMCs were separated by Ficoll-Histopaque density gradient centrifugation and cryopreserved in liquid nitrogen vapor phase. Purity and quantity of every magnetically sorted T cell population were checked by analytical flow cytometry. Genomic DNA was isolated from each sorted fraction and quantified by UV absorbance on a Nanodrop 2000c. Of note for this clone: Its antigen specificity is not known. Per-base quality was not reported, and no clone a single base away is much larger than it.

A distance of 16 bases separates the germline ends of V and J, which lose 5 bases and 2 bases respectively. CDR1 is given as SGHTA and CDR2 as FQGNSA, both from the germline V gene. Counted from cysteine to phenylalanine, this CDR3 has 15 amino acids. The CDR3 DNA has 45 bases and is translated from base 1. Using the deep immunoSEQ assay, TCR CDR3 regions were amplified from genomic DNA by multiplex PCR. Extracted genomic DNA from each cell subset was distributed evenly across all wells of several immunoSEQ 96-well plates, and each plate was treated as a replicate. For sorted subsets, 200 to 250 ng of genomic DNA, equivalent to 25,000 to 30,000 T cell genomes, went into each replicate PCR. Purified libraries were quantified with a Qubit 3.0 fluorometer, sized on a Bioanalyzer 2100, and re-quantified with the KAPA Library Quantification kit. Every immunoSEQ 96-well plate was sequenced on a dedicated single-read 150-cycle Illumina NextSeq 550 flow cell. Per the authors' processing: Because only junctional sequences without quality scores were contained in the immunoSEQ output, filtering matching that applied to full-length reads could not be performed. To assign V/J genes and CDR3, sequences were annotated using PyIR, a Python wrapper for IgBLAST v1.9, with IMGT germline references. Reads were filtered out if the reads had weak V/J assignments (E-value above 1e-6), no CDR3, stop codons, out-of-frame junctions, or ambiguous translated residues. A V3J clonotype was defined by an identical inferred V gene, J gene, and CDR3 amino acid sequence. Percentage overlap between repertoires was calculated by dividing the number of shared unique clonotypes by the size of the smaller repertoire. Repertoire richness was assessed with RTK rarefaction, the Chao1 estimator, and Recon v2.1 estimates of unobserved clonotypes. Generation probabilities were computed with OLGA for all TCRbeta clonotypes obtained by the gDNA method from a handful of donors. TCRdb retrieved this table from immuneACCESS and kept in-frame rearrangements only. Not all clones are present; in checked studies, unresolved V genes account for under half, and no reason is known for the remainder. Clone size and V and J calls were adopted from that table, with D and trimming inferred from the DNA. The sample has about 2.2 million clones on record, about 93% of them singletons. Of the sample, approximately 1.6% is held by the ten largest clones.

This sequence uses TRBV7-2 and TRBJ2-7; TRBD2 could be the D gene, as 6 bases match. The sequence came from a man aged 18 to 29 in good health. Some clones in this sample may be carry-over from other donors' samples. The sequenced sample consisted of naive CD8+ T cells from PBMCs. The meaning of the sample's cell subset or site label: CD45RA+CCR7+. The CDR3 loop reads CASSPRDGKAYEQYF. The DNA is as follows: TGTGCCAGCAGCCCGCGGGACGGGAAGGCCTACGAGCAGTACTTC. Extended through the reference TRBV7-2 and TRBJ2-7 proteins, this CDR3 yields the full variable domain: GAGVSQSPSNKVTEKGKDVELRCDPISGHTALYWYRQSLGQGLEFLIYFQGNSAPDKSGLPSDRFSAERTGGSVSTLTIQRTQQEDSAVYLCASSPRDGKAYEQYFGPGTRLTVT.